This T cell receptor (beta chain) was found in a study of shared clonotypes between healthy human individuals. Study as a whole: The donor pool was made up of a couple of women and three men aged 18 to 49.

Per germline, CDR1 MNHEY and CDR2 SMNVEV (reference sequence). V shed 5 bases, J shed 0 bases, and the junction held 10 bases outside the gene matches. The CDR3 loop spans 17 amino acids. The assay was immunoSEQ multiplex PCR, and TCRdb's table has in-frame clones only and misses some. The data contain around 2.5 million clones, 93% of them singletons. Participating donors were healthy, HIV-negative adults free of recent acute infections or vaccinations. The sequenced material came from naive CD4+ T cells from PBMCs. Indicated subset: CD45RA+ positively selected. This chain links TRBV27 with TRBJ2-1; 7 bases are a match to TRBD1. The origin of this receptor is a young man in good health. Some clones in this sample may be carry-over from other donors' samples. The CDR3 is CASSQRQGDFSYNEQFF. The CDR3 bases are TGTGCCAGCAGTCAGCGACAGGGCGACTTCTCCTACAATGAGCAGTTCTTC.